This TCR beta chain was sequenced in a study of T cells after yellow fever vaccination. General study points: Subsequent to the booster, the majority of primary-vaccination clones reappeared (less than 97% CD4, approximately 90% CD8). Weaker, the secondary response peaked sooner, at day 5 versus 15.

In the case of this clonotype: Antigen unknown.

Between the trimmed V and J ends, which lost 3 bases and 3 bases, there was a span of 15 bases. CDR3 length: 15 amino acids. Germline V gene lookup returns CDR1 DFQATT and CDR2 SNEGSKA (reference sequence). Template-switching 5'RACE yielded the TCR cDNA; a universal primer site and UMIs were added in the process. MiXCR, applied by TCRdb to the 5' RACE reads, yields one record per CDR3 protein. In the table there are approximately 550,000 distinct CDR3 sequences, approximately 13% of which are singletons. The sequences come from PBMCs, collected on the day of the yellow fever booster vaccination. The chain employs TRBV20-1 and TRBJ1-5; a possible D gene is TRBD1 (5 bases). The receptor's source is a man aged 30 to 39 who received the YFV17D yellow fever vaccine. DNA of the CDR3: TGCAGTGCTAGGCCGATACGGGGGATCAATCAGCCCCAGCATTTT. This gives the protein CSARPIRGINQPQHF.